The subject of this entry is one T cell receptor (beta chain). Its antigen remains undetermined. Base qualities are not provided; no much larger clone lies one nucleotide away. PBMCs were isolated by Ficoll-Paque density gradient centrifugation. The sequencer listed for this sample is Illumina NovaSeq 6000. TCRalpha and TCRbeta cDNA libraries were built by 5'RACE with constant-segment primers, adding sample barcodes and unique molecular identifiers. RNA was extracted from every sample with Trizol reagent. Libraries were amplified in two PCR steps, with a second sample barcode and Illumina TruSeq adapters added in the second step. Libraries were sequenced on an Illumina NovaSeq with 2 x 150 bp paired-end reads. The paper's processing steps were these. Demultiplexing of reads and collapsing into UMI-guided consensus sequences were performed with migec v1.2.7. Using mixcr v2.1.11, the UMI consensuses were aligned to TRA and TRB V and J templates and assembled into clonotypes. A clonotype was counted as expanded or contracted only when both edgeR and NoisET called the clonotype significant, with the noise models trained on biological replicates. For edgeR calls, a false discovery rate-adjusted p below 0.01 and a log2 fold-change threshold of 1 were applied. As an exploratory analysis of dynamics, PCA with hierarchical clustering was applied to max-normalized trajectories of the 1000 most abundant clonotypes. Each responding clone was given a CD4 or CD8 phenotype based on the CD4+ and CD8+ repertoires, which had been sequenced separately. TCRdb reanalyzed the raw reads on its own, using fastp at Q25 for trimming and MiXCR for clone calling, and kept in-frame beta chains. Each CDR3 protein appears once, grouped with its most common genes and DNA. The V and J calls and clone size come from TCRdb's table, not from the authors' own analysis. The sample yields about 200,000 distinct CDR3 sequences; over 9.5% were counted once. About 3.8% of the sample comes from the top ten.

The data stem from a study of T-cell memory formation after mild COVID-19 listed by TCRdb under 2021. About the study as a whole: TCR sequence clusters from the two donors were largely donor specific. Two young, previously healthy adult volunteers made up the cohort, one male and one female. Longitudinal TCRalpha and TCRbeta repertoire sequencing tracked T-cell clones expanding and contracting after mild COVID-19 in two donors.

Results and caveats for the whole study, not just this receptor: Only two mild cases were covered in the study, and larger cohorts including severe cases with pre-infection samples were considered necessary. The detection of some responding clones in pre-infection memory suggests that pre-existing cross-reactive memory T cells joined the SARS-CoV-2 response. Contracting CD4+ clones turned up mainly in the CM and EM memory subsets, whereas EMRA was where CD8+ clones were enriched. Clones that contracted from day 15 to 85 showed balanced CD4/CD8 phenotypes, whereas a second wave of clones that expanded from day 15 to 37 leaned towards CD4+. The second-wave clones that peaked on day 37 were not confirmed to be SARS-CoV-2 specific.

This sequence originates from a man between 18 and 29 years old who had mild COVID-19 (a few samples of this study predate the infection). The sample titles of this study are shuffled in the database, so cell type and time point are left out; the donor was told from shared clones. Material: PBMCs or a T cell subset sorted from them (not recorded which).

The nucleotide sequence is given as TGTGCCAGCAGCCGAAGCAGGGATAACTATGGCTACACCTTC. Its protein product is CASSRSRDNYGYTF. The V gene is TRBV4-2 and the J gene is TRBJ1-2; the D region possibly corresponds to TRBD1 (5 bases align). Via the germline V gene, CDR1 is LGHNA and CDR2 YNFKEQ. From cysteine to phenylalanine, the CDR3 is 14 amino acids long. CDR3 DNA only is kept here, 42 bases in frame from base 1. V is cut by 4 bases and J by 1 base, and the space between the germline ends is 10 bases.